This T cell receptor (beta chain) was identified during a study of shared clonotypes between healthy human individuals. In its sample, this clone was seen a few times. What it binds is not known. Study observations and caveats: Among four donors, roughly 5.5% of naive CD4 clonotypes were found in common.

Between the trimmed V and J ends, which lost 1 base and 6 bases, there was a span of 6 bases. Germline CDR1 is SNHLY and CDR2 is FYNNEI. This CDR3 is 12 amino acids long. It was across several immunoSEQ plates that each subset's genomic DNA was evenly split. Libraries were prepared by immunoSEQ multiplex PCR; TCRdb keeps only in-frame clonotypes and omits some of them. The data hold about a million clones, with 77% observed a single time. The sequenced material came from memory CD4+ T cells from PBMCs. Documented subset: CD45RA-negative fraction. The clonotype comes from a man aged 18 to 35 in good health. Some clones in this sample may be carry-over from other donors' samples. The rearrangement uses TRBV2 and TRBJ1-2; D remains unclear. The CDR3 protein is CASSEGEDGYTF. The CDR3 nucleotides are TGTGCCAGCAGTGAAGGGGAGGATGGCTACACCTTC.